The 10 T cell receptor beta chains reported below all come from one sample, sequenced in a study of blood T cell repertoires in COVID-19. Generated by immunoSEQ multiplex PCR, the TCRdb table keeps only in-frame clones and is missing some. The sample holds 210,000 or so clones; about 82% are singletons and the top ten take roughly 10%. The sequenced material came from peripheral blood. These receptor sequences come from a woman aged 80 or over with acute or convalescent COVID-19.

At least ten counts were recorded for this clone. The rearrangement joins TRBV18 to TRBJ1-6, with a possible D match to TRBD1 (6 bases). Trimming removed 6 bases from V and 7 bases from J, with 16 bases in between. This CDR3 spans 15 amino acids. Germline V lookup: CDR1 KGHSH, CDR2 LQKENI. CDR3 sequence (DNA): TGTGCCAGCTCTCAAAACGGGGGGCAGAATTCACCCCTCCACTTT. Amino acids: CASSQNGGQNSPLHF.

The chain employs TRBV5-1 and TRBJ1-5; D is undetermined. This CDR3 region has 15 residues. V lost 0 bases and J 0 bases, leaving 7 bases between the germline ends. Germline V gives CDR1 SGHRS, CDR2 YFSETQ. CDR3 nucleotides: TGCGCCAGCAGCTTGGACAGTAATAGCAATCAGCCCCAGCATTTT. Residues: CASSLDSNSNQPQHF. Full variable domain (missing parts from reference TRBV5-1 and TRBJ1-5): KAGVTQTPRYLIKTRGQQVTLSCSPISGHRSVSWYQQTPGQGLQFLFEYFSETQRNKGNFPGRFSGRQFSNSRSEMNVSTLELGDSALYLCASSLDSNSNQPQHFGDGTRLSIL.

This clone was detected a few times. The identical CDR3 is also encoded by other nucleotide sequences in the sample. In DNA, the CDR3 is TGTGCCAGCAGCTCGGGACAGGGAGGGACCGGGGAGCTGTTTTTT. Translation gives CASSSGQGGTGELFF. The V and J genes are TRBV11-3 and TRBJ2-2; TRBD1 matches at 9 bases. Germline CDR1 is SGHNT and CDR2 is YENEEA. The CDR3 is 15 amino acids. Losses at the gene ends were 4 bases for V and 5 bases for J; bases not matched to a gene: 5.

CDR3 amino acids: CATSLSGSLNEQYF. Here the CDR3 DNA reads TGCGCCACCTCCCTTAGCGGGAGTCTGAACGAGCAGTACTTC. The V call is TRBV5-1, the J call TRBJ2-7; 9 bases fit TRBD2. The V and J ends lost 9 bases and 5 bases, in that order; junction bases with no gene match: 12. The CDR3 consists of 14 residues. Germline V CDR1 and CDR2: SGHRS, YFSETQ.

This chain uses TRBV27 with TRBJ2-7; D is uncertain. CDR1 is MNHEY, CDR2 SMNVEV, per germline (reference sequence). Trimming took 5 bases from V and 7 from J, leaving 12 bases between them. This CDR3 region has 12 residues. The CDR3 protein is CASSPQSREQYF. The CDR3 DNA reads TGTGCCAGCAGTCCTCAGTCTCGAGAGCAGTACTTC.

V is TRBV24-1 and J is TRBJ2-5, with 7 nucleotides matching TRBD2. Germline lookup yields CDR1 KGHDR and CDR2 SFDVKD. V lost 0 bases to trimming and J lost 2 bases; unmatched junction nucleotides: 5. The CDR3 totals 16 residues. CDR3 amino acids: CATSDLSGGGQETQYF. The DNA of the CDR3 is TGTGCCACCAGTGATTTGTCGGGAGGAGGGCAAGAGACCCAGTACTTC.

In this sample, this clone turned up a few times. The V gene is TRBV5-1, the J gene TRBJ1-5, with 7 bases aligning to TRBD1. This CDR3 comprises 15 residues. Trimming at V came to 2 bases and at J to 5 bases, leaving 7 bases not matched to a gene. Germline CDR1 reads SGHRS; CDR2 reads YFSETQ. The CDR3: CASSLGQDDHQPQHF. In DNA form, the CDR3 reads TGCGCCAGCAGCTTAGGACAGGACGACCATCAGCCCCAGCATTTT.

The chain joins TRBV10-3 to TRBJ1-2; 10 nucleotides line up with TRBD1. With 6 bases clipped from V and 8 bases from J, the junction kept 3 bases outside the gene matches. The CDR3 consists of 12 residues. Per the germline V gene, CDR1 is ENHRY and CDR2 is SYGVKD. The CDR3 spells CAIRGTGEGYTF. Here the CDR3 DNA reads TGTGCCATCAGGGGGACAGGGGAAGGCTACACCTTC.

The genes are TRBV5-6 and TRBJ1-5; TRBD1 is a possible D gene (5 bases). CDR3 length: 14 amino acids. CDR1 and CDR2 from the germline V gene are SGHDT and YYEEEE. The V end was cut by 1 base, the J end by 3 bases, with 8 bases between. CDR3 amino acids: CASSLWGDNQPQHF. The CDR3 nucleotides are TGTGCCAGCAGCTTGTGGGGGGACAATCAGCCCCAGCATTTT.

V and J are TRBV27 and TRBJ2-7; a weak D match, TRBD2 (6 bases). CDR1 and CDR2 from the germline V gene are MNHEY and SMNVEV (reference sequence). Trimming took 4 bases from V and 0 from J, leaving 13 bases between them. This CDR3 region has 15 residues. CDR3 nucleotide sequence: TGTGCCAGCAGTTCCCCCTCCGGGGGCTCCTACGAGCAGTACTTC. Protein: CASSSPSGGSYEQYF.